Below are 32 T cell receptor beta chains sequenced from a single sample in a study of blood T cell repertoires in COVID-19. Method: immunoSEQ multiplex PCR; TCRdb's copy keeps in-frame clones and lacks some. Of about 87,000 clones listed, approximately 89% are singletons. The sample comprised peripheral blood. These TCRs come from a woman older than 75 with active COVID-19.

The J gene is TRBJ2-5, the V gene TRBV30; D is possibly TRBD1 (5 bases). The CDR3 totals 16 residues. CDR1 is GTSNPN, CDR2 SVGIG, per germline (reference sequence). The V end was cut by 1 base, the J end by 9 bases, with 24 bases between. As DNA, the CDR3 is TGTGCCTGGAGTGCGGCAAATAGCAAAGGGGATAGGGCCCAGTACTTC. This translates into CAWSAANSKGDRAQYF.

The V gene is TRBV5-5, the J gene TRBJ2-2, with 8 bases that match TRBD2. CDR3 size: 15 residues. V lost 6 bases to trimming and J lost 5 bases; unmatched junction nucleotides: 9. Looked up from germline, CDR1 is SGHKS and CDR2 is YYEKEE (reference sequence). CDR3 coding DNA: TGTGCCAGCACCTTCGGGCGGGAGGTGACCGGGGAGCTGTTTTTT. Translation gives CASTFGREVTGELFF.

The chain employs TRBV7-2 and TRBJ1-1; 9 bases line up with TRBD1. CDR1 and CDR2 from the germline V gene are SGHTA and FQGNSA. The trim removed 5 bases at V and 7 bases at J, leaving 8 bases unmatched. The CDR3 runs to 14 residues. CDR3 nucleotide sequence: TGTGCCAGCAGCCCGGACAGGGGCCGCGTTGAAGCTTTCTTT. This gives the protein CASSPDRGRVEAFF. The full variable domain, with the rest looked up from reference TRBV7-2 and TRBJ1-1, is GAGVSQSPSNKVTEKGKDVELRCDPISGHTALYWYRQSLGQGLEFLIYFQGNSAPDKSGLPSDRFSAERTGGSVSTLTIQRTQQEDSAVYLCASSPDRGRVEAFFGQGTRLTVV.

This chain connects TRBV13 to TRBJ1-2; a weak D match, TRBD1 (5 bases). CDR3 length equals 14 residues. From germline, CDR1 is PRHDT and CDR2 FYEKMQ (reference sequence). V was pared by 5 bases and J by 2 bases, with 12 bases between. The CDR3 is CASSRGTRNYGYTF. The CDR3 nucleotides read TGTGCCAGCAGCCGGGGGACCCGCAACTATGGCTACACCTTC.

The V and J genes are TRBV4-1 and TRBJ1-2; 7 bases agree with TRBD1. V dropped 1 base and J dropped 8; count of bases not matched to a gene: 16. The CDR3 runs to 17 residues. In germline, CDR1 is MGHRA, CDR2 YSYEKL. The CDR3 region has the DNA TGCGCCAGCAGCCAAGTTCCACAAGACAGGGTCGGGAGCGGCTACACCTTC. This sequence encodes CASSQVPQDRVGSGYTF.

This rearrangement joins TRBV9 to TRBJ2-4, with D possibly matching TRBD1 (6 bases). Trimming removed 4 bases at V and 4 bases at J, with 15 bases between. The CDR3 totals 15 residues. CDR1 and CDR2 (germline): SGDLS, YYNGEE. CDR3 sequence: CASSTPGHGKNIQYF. For the CDR3, the DNA is TGTGCCAGCAGCACCCCGGGACATGGGAAAAACATTCAGTACTTC.

The chain employs TRBV5-4 and TRBJ2-1; 7 positions match TRBD1. Germline assignment: CDR1 SGHNT and CDR2 YYREEE (reference sequence). V was pared by 1 base and J by 10 bases, with 2 bases of the junction left unmatched. There are 12 residues in the CDR3. CDR3 in amino acids: CASSLTGDEQFF. For the CDR3, the DNA is TGTGCCAGCAGCTTGACAGGGGACGAGCAGTTCTTC. The full variable domain, completed using reference TRBV5-4 and TRBJ2-1, is ETGVTQSPTHLIKTRGQQVTLRCSSQSGHNTVSWYQQALGQGPQFIFQYYREEENGRGNFPPRFSGLQFPNYSSELNVNALELDDSALYLCASSLTGDEQFFGPGTRLTVL.

The J gene is TRBJ1-6, the V gene TRBV7-9; 8 positions match TRBD1. CDR1 and CDR2 (germline): SEHNR, FQNEAQ (reference sequence). Trimming took 7 bases from V and 11 from J; bases not matched to a gene: 13. This CDR3 is 15 amino acids long. DNA of the CDR3: TGTGCCAGCACCGTAACGGACAGGGCTGGTACACCCCTCCACTTT. Its protein is CASTVTDRAGTPLHF.

The V and J genes are TRBV25-1 and TRBJ1-1; D possibly corresponds to TRBD1 (5 bases). This CDR3 comprises 15 residues. Trimming pared 3 bases from V and 7 bases from J, leaving 18 bases between. Germline V lookup: CDR1 MGHDK, CDR2 SYGVNS. CDR3 loop: CASSEWDAGRSEAFF. The CDR3 nucleotides read TGTGCCAGCAGTGAGTGGGACGCGGGGCGGAGTGAAGCTTTCTTT.

This clone was observed a single time. CDR3 coding DNA: TGTGCCAGCAGCTTGGAGGGGGGGGACTCCACGTTCCATGAGCAGTTCTTC. It specifies CASSLEGGDSTFHEQFF. This chain uses TRBV5-5 with TRBJ2-1; D perhaps matches TRBD2 (7 bases). Germline CDR1 and CDR2: SGHKS and YYEKEE (reference sequence). The CDR3 is 17 residues long. The V and J ends lost 0 bases and 8 bases respectively, with 21 bases between them. The variable domain in full, with the rest retrieved from reference TRBV5-5 and TRBJ2-1, is DAGVTQSPTHLIKTRGQQVTLRCSPISGHKSVSWYQQVLGQGPQFIFQYYEKEERGRGNFPDRFSARQFPNYSSELNVNALLLGDSALYLCASSLEGGDSTFHEQFFGPGTRLTVL.

The chain combines TRBV12-3 or TRBV12-4 with TRBJ1-2; D is perhaps TRBD1 (5 bases). CDR3 size: 12 residues. Trimming removed 5 bases from V and 7 bases from J, with 11 bases in between. This chain's CDR3 is CASSRLGAGYTF. CDR3 bases: TGTGCCAGCAGTCGCCTAGGGGCTGGCTACACCTTC.

In regard to this clone: At one end, the junction sequence differs from germline, possibly due to a read error. The V and J genes are TRBV18 and TRBJ2-2, with 11 bases lining up with TRBD2. The CDR3 consists of 16 residues. Germline V gene lookup returns CDR1 KGHSH and CDR2 LQKENI. CDR3 loop: CASSPSSGRNSGELFF. In nucleotides, the CDR3 is TGTGCCAGCTCGCCTTCTAGCGGGAGGAACAGCGGGGAGCTGTTTTTT. The entire variable domain, with the rest obtained from reference TRBV18 and TRBJ2-2, is as follows: NAGVMQNPRHLVRRRGQEARLRCSPMKGHSHVYWYRQLPEEGLKFMVYLQKENIIDESGMPKERFSAEFPKEGPSILRIQQVVRGDSAAYFCASSPSSGRNSGELFFGEGSRLTVL.

The rearrangement links TRBV3-1 (or the pseudogene TRBV3-2) to TRBJ2-3; D is ambiguous. This CDR3 has 13 amino acids. Germline loops: CDR1 LGHDT, CDR2 YNNKEL (reference sequence). V lost 1 base and J 5 bases, leaving 7 bases between the germline ends. Written as DNA, the CDR3 is TGTGCCAGCAGCCAAGCGCCGGGAGATACGCAGTATTTT. Amino acid sequence: CASSQAPGDTQYF.

The chain uses TRBV4-2 and TRBJ2-5; D might be TRBD1 (6 bases). The CDR3 runs to 16 residues. V was pared by 0 bases and J by 1 base, with 12 bases between. The germline CDR1 and CDR2 sequences are LGHNA and YNFKEQ. The CDR3 DNA follows: TGTGCCAGCAGCCAAGAAAGGGGACAACTCCAAGAGACCCAGTACTTC. Translating it yields CASSQERGQLQETQYF.

The chain joins TRBV6-1 to TRBJ2-1; 7 bases are shared with TRBD2. The CDR3 covers 16 residues. V was clipped by 3 bases and J by 1 base; unmatched bases: 6. CDR1 and CDR2 (germline): MNHNS, SASEGT. The CDR3 reads CASSDWGRASYNEQFF. In DNA, the CDR3 is TGTGCCAGCAGTGATTGGGGGAGGGCGTCCTACAATGAGCAGTTCTTC.

This chain connects TRBV28 to TRBJ1-6; D is unresolved. CDR3 size: 15 residues. V lost 6 bases and J 9 bases, leaving 18 bases between the germline ends. Germline lookup yields CDR1 MDHEN and CDR2 SYDVKM. Written as DNA, the CDR3 is TGTGCCAGCAGATCGGACGGAGGATTTCTTTCACCCCTCCACTTT. Translation: CASRSDGGFLSPLHF.

The chain combines TRBV2 with TRBJ2-6, with 9 bases aligning to TRBD2. The junction had 2 bases not matched to a gene; V was cut back by 4 bases and J by 1 base. The CDR3 has 16 residues. Germline lookup yields CDR1 SNHLY and CDR2 FYNNEI. The CDR3 region has the DNA TGTGCCAGCAGTGGCGGGAGGGGTTCTGGGGCCAACGTCCTGACTTTC. Translated: CASSGGRGSGANVLTF.

The chain employs TRBV30 and TRBJ1-3; D is undetermined. Germline V gene data show CDR1 as GTSNPN and CDR2 as SVGIG (reference sequence). Trimming took 0 bases from V and 4 from J, leaving 7 bases between them. CDR3 length: 13 residues. The CDR3 DNA reads as TGTGCCTGGAGTGTCACAACCGGAAACACCATATATTTT. Residues: CAWSVTTGNTIYF.

The table lists this clone with a count of one. V gene TRBV7-2 combines with J gene TRBJ1-6; D is undetermined. V was shortened by 0 bases and J by 9 bases, with 6 bases between the two germline ends. The CDR3 has 13 amino acids. Germline loops: CDR1 SGHTA, CDR2 FQGNSA. CDR3 sequence (DNA): TGTGCCAGCAGCTTAGCCGAGGGTTCACCCCTCCACTTT. Translated, it gives CASSLAEGSPLHF.

This sequence joins TRBV9 and TRBJ1-6; TRBD1 matches at 8 bases. V lost 3 bases, J lost 10 bases, and 12 bases stayed unmatched. Germline CDR1 and CDR2: SGDLS and YYNGEE. The CDR3 runs to 16 residues. CDR3 DNA: TGTGCCAGCAGCGCAACAGGGGGATGGTTAAAATCACCCCTCCACTTT. Amino acid sequence: CASSATGGWLKSPLHF.

This clone was recorded only once. The V gene is TRBV15, the J gene TRBJ2-2; D is perhaps TRBD1 (5 bases). Germline-derived CDR1 and CDR2 are LNHNV and YYDKDF (reference sequence). There are 13 residues in the CDR3. V was cut by 8 bases and J by 1 base, with 8 bases left in between. CDR3 sequence (DNA): TGTGCCACCCAGACAGAGAACACCGGGGAGCTGTTTTTT. Its translation is CATQTENTGELFF.

This rearrangement joins TRBV29-1 to TRBJ1-2, with D maybe TRBD1 (6 bases). From germline, CDR1 is SQVTM and CDR2 ANQGSEA. The CDR3 runs to 15 residues. The V and J ends lost 1 base and 6 bases respectively, with 18 bases between them. CDR3 DNA sequence: TGCAGCGTTGAAGCCCGGACAGCCCCGATGGATGGCTACACCTTC. Encoded protein: CSVEARTAPMDGYTF.

This chain uses TRBV6-5 with TRBJ2-1, with D unclear. Looked up from germline, CDR1 is MNHEY and CDR2 is SVGAGI. The CDR3 sequence is 15 residues long. Trimming pared 6 bases from V and 0 bases from J, leaving 12 bases between. In nucleotides, the CDR3 is TGTGCCAGCAGCCCACAGAGATCCTCCTACAATGAGCAGTTCTTC. Its protein is CASSPQRSSYNEQFF.

V is TRBV11-3 and J is TRBJ2-1; the match to TRBD1 covers 7 bases. The CDR3 length is 15 residues. In germline, CDR1 is SGHNT, CDR2 YENEEA. Germline trimming cut 2 bases from V and 10 bases from J; bases unmatched to any gene: 11. The CDR3 loop is CASSLRQGGSNEQFF. For the CDR3, the DNA is TGTGCCAGCAGCTTAAGACAGGGTGGTTCCAACGAGCAGTTCTTC.

This chain links TRBV29-1 with TRBJ1-1; 7 positions agree with TRBD1. Unmatched junction bases numbered 6, after V lost 6 bases and J lost 2 bases. CDR1 and CDR2 (germline): SQVTM, ANQGSEA. The CDR3 loop spans 13 amino acids. This CDR3 is CSVAGTANTEAFF. CDR3 nucleotides: TGCAGCGTCGCCGGGACAGCTAACACTGAAGCTTTCTTT.

V is TRBV18 and J is TRBJ1-1; D is uncertain. Trimming stripped 6 bases from V and 1 base from J, with 9 bases between. The germline gives CDR1 KGHSH, CDR2 LQKENI. The CDR3 contains 13 residues. The CDR3 sequence is CASSPDKNTEAFF. DNA for the CDR3: TGTGCCAGCTCCCCTGACAAGAACACTGAAGCTTTCTTT.

V gene TRBV7-9 combines with J gene TRBJ1-1; D remains unclear. V shed 7 bases and J shed 0 bases, with 9 bases lying between them. Germline-derived CDR1 and CDR2 are SEHNR and FQNEAQ (reference sequence). The CDR3 extends over 13 amino acids. CDR3 nucleotides: TGTGCCAGCACCCCAGGCATGAACACTGAAGCTTTCTTT. Its translation: CASTPGMNTEAFF.

This chain links TRBV5-5 with TRBJ1-4; no firm D call. Trimming left V 0 bases short and J 10 bases short, with 19 bases between. This CDR3 comprises 16 residues. Germline CDR1 and CDR2: SGHKS and YYEKEE (reference sequence). The CDR3 coding sequence is TGTGCCAGCAGCTTGGCGGCAGAGGTCGCGTATGGAAAACTGTTTTTT. The encoded protein is CASSLAAEVAYGKLFF.

V and J are TRBV5-1 and TRBJ2-7; possibly TRBD1 for D (6 bases). V lost 4 bases to trimming and J lost 5 bases, with 16 bases between them. CDR1 is SGHRS, CDR2 YFSETQ, per germline. The CDR3 runs 14 residues. The CDR3 region is CASSPRGGFDEQYF. The CDR3 nucleotides read TGCGCCAGCAGCCCGAGAGGGGGATTCGACGAGCAGTACTTC.

The chain joins TRBV5-1 to TRBJ2-1, with D maybe TRBD2 (6 bases). V gave up 3 bases and J gave up 4 bases, with 20 bases separating them. The CDR3 runs 17 residues. The germline V gene encodes CDR1 SGHRS and CDR2 YFSETQ. CDR3 amino acids: CASSSTLGSGGYNEQFF. In DNA form, the CDR3 reads TGCGCCAGCAGCTCTACGCTAGGGTCTGGGGGGTACAATGAGCAGTTCTTC.

This chain joins TRBV3-1 (or the pseudogene TRBV3-2) and TRBJ2-1, with D possibly matching TRBD1 (6 bases). Germline CDR1 and CDR2: LGHDT and YNNKEL (reference sequence). Trimming cost V 2 bases and J 10 bases, with 12 bases left between them. The CDR3 totals 13 residues. CDR3 nucleotide sequence: TGTGCCAGCAGCCAATCGGTTCAGGGGGAGCAGTTCTTC. It translates to CASSQSVQGEQFF.

This clone was seen a few times. This CDR3 reads CASSRQTGSGENAFF. The CDR3 DNA sequence: TGTGCCAGCAGCCGCCAGACAGGGAGCGGTGAGAATGCTTTCTTT. The V and J genes are TRBV7-2 and TRBJ1-1, with 7 nucleotides matching TRBD1. The CDR3 runs 15 residues. The J segment lost 11 bases and the V segment lost 5 bases, leaving 17 bases of the junction unmatched. Germline V CDR1 and CDR2: SGHTA, FQGNSA.